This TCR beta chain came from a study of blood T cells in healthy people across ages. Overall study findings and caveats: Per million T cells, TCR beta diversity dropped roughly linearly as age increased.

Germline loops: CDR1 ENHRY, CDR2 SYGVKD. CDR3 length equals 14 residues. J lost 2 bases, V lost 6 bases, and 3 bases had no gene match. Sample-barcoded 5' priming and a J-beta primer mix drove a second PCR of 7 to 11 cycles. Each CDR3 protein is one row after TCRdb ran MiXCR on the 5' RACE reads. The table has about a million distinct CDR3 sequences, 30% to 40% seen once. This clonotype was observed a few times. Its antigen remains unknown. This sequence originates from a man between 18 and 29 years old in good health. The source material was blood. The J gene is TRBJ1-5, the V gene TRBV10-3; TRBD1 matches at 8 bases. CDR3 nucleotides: TGTGCCATCAGCGACAGGGGTGGCAATCAGCCCCAGCATTTT. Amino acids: CAISDRGGNQPQHF.